This entry is about one T cell receptor beta chain. The source of the sample is a study of blood T cell repertoires in COVID-19. This CDR3 contains 17 residues. V lost 0 bases and J lost 1; bases outside the gene matches: 1. Germline V lookup: CDR1 SGHTA, CDR2 FQGNSA. Clones were read by immunoSEQ multiplex PCR, and TCRdb kept only the in-frame ones, dropping some. The sample lists under 200,000 clones; less than 85% were seen once. The source is a woman aged 60-75 years with COVID-19, enrolled during active disease. The sample was peripheral blood. This rearrangement joins TRBV7-2 to TRBJ2-1; 12 nucleotides agree with TRBD2. The CDR3 DNA reads as TGTGCCAGCAGCTTAGCGACTAGCGGGAGTTCCTACAATGAGCAGTTCTTC. The encoded protein is CASSLATSGSSYNEQFF.